This T cell receptor beta chain comes out of a study of tumor-infiltrating lymphocytes in oesophageal squamous cell carcinoma. TCRdb reanalysed the PCR reads using MiXCR and keeps one entry per CDR3 protein. The table has approximately 18,000 distinct CDR3 sequences, around two fifths seen once. Trimming removed 3 bases from V and 4 bases from J, with 13 bases in between. Germline V CDR1 and CDR2: DFQATT, SNEGSKA (reference sequence). The CDR3 is made up of 14 amino acids. This clonotype was seen a handful of times. Input material: blood. The receptor was isolated from a male donor with esophageal squamous cell carcinoma. The V call is TRBV20-1, the J call TRBJ1-3, with a possible D match to TRBD1 (5 bases). The CDR3 spells CSASYRDRGNTIYF. The CDR3 coding sequence is TGCAGTGCTAGCTACCGGGACCGAGGAAACACCATATATTTT.